This T cell receptor beta chain was sequenced for a study of OX40 agonist ivuxolimab in advanced cancers. Study context: With a range of roughly 20 to 80, age averaged approximately 60 years, and about 80% were male. A partial response was reached by three patients: one with hepatocellular carcinoma and two with cutaneous melanoma.

This clone was counted only a few times. This table comes from immunoSEQ multiplex PCR, and its TCRdb copy is limited to in-frame clones, with some not included. The table lists around 94,000 clones, about 90% of them singletons. CDR3 length equals 16 residues. Germline CDR1 reads LGHNA; CDR2 reads YSLEER. V gave up 0 bases and J gave up 4 bases, with 15 bases separating them. The chain couples TRBV4-3 to TRBJ1-2; D may be TRBD1 (6 bases). This clonotype originated in an adult with an advanced solid tumor such as melanoma, head and neck, liver or kidney cancer. The sequencing here drew on CD4+ or CD8+ T cells sorted from blood, taken in a trial of the OX40 agonist ivuxolimab. CDR3: CASSQDQGRGLYGYTF. The CDR3 region has the DNA TGCGCCAGCAGCCAAGATCAGGGCAGGGGTCTCTATGGCTACACCTTC.